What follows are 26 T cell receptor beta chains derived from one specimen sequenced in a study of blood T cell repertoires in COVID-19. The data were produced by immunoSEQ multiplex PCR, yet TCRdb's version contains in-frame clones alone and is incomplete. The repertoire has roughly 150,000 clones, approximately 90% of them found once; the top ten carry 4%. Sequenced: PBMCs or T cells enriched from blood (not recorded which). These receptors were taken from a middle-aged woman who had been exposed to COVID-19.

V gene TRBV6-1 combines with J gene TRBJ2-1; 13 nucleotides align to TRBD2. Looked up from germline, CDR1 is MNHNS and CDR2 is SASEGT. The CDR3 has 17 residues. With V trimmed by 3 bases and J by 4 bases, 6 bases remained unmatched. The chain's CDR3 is CASSEMGLAGMYNEQFF. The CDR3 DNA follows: TGTGCCAGCAGTGAGATGGGACTAGCGGGGATGTACAATGAGCAGTTCTTC.

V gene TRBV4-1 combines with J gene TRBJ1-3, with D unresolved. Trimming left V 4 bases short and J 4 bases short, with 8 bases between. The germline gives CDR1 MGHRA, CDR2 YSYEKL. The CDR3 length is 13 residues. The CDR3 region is CASSPPRGNTIYF. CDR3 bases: TGCGCCAGCAGCCCCCCCAGGGGAAACACCATATATTTT.

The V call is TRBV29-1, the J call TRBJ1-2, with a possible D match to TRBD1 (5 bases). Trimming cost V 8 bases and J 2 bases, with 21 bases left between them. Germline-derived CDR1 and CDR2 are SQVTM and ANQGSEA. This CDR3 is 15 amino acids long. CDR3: CSIRPLQGSNYGYTF. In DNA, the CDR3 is TGCAGCATACGCCCCCTGCAGGGCTCAAACTATGGCTACACCTTC.

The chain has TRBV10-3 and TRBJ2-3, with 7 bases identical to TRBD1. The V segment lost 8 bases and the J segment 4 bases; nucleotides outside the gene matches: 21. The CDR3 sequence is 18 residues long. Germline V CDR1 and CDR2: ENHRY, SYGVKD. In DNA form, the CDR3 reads TGTGCCATCGAAGATTTCCCAAGGGGGCGCGAGAGGTCAGATACGCAGTATTTT. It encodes CAIEDFPRGRERSDTQYF.

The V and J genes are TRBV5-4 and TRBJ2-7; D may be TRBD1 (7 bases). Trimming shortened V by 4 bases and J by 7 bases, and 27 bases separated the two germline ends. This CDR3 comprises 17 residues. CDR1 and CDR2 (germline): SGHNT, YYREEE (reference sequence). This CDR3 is CASSKFFGGGSVREQYF. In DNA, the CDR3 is TGTGCCAGCAGCAAATTTTTCGGAGGGGGCAGCGTGAGGGAGCAGTACTTC.

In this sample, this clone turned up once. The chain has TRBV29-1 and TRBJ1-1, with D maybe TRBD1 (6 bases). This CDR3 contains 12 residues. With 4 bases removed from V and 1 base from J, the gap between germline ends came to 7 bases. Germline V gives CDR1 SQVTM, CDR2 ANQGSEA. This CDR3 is CSVATGNTEAFF. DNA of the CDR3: TGCAGCGTTGCGACAGGGAACACTGAAGCTTTCTTT.

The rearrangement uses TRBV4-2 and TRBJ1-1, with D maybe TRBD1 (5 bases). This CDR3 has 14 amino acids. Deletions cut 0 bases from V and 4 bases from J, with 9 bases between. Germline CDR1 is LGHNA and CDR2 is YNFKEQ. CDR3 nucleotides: TGTGCCAGCAGCCAAGAGGGGGAGGGCACTGAAGCTTTCTTT. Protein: CASSQEGEGTEAFF.

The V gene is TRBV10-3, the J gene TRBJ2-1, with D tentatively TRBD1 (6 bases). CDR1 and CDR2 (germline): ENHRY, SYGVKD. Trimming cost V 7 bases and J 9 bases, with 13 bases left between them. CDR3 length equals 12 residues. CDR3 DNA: TGTGCCATCAACGCAGGGGTTGGTGAGCAGTTCTTC. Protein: CAINAGVGEQFF.

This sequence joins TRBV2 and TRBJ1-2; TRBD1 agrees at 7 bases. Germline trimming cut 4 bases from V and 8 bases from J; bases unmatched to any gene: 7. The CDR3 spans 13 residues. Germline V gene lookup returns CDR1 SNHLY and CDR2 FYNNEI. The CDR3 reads CASSGQGLVGYTF. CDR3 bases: TGTGCCAGCAGTGGACAGGGACTGGTGGGCTACACCTTC.

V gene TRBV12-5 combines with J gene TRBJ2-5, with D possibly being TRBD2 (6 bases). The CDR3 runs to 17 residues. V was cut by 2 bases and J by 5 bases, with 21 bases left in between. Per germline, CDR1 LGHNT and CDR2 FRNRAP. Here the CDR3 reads CASGLFSPGLLIETQYF. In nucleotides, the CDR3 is TGTGCTAGTGGTTTGTTCAGCCCGGGACTCCTAATCGAGACCCAGTACTTC.

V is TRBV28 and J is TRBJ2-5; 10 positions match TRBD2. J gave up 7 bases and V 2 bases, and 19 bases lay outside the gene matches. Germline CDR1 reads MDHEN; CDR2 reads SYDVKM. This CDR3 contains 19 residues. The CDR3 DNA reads TGTGCCAGCAGTTTAGGGGGGGGAGGTAGCGGGAGGCCCCATTGGACCCAGTACTTC. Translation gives CASSLGGGGSGRPHWTQYF.

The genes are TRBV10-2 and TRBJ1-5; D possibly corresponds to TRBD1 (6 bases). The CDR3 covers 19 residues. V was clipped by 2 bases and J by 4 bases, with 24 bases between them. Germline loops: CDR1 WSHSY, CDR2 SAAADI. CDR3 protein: CASSEQGYYSITRNQPQHF. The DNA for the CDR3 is TGCGCCAGCAGTGAGCAGGGGTACTACTCGATTACTAGGAATCAGCCCCAGCATTTT.

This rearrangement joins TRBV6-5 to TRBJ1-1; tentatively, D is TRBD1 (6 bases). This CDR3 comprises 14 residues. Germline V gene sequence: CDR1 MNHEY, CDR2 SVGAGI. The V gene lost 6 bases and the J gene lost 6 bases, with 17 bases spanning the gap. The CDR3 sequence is CASRNRAGTPEAFF. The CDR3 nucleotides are TGTGCCAGCAGGAACAGGGCAGGTACTCCTGAAGCTTTCTTT.

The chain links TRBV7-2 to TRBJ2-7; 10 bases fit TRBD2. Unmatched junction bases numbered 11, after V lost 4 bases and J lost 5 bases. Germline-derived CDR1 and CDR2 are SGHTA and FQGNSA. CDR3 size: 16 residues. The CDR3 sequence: CASSSGQLAGLDEQYF. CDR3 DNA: TGTGCCAGCAGCTCCGGCCAACTAGCGGGGCTCGACGAGCAGTACTTC.

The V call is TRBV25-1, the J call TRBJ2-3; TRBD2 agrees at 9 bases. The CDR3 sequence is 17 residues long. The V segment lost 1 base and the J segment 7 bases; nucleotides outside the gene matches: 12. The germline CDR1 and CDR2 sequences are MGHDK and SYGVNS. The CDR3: CASSESVGRGGAYTQYF. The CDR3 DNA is TGTGCCAGCAGTGAATCAGTTGGGCGGGGGGGCGCCTATACGCAGTATTTT. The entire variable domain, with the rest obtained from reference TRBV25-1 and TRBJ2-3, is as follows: EADIYQTPRYLVIGTGKKITLECSQTMGHDKMYWYQQDPGMELHLIHYSYGVNSTEKGDLSSESTVSRIRTEHFPLTLESARPSHTSQYLCASSESVGRGGAYTQYFGPGTRLTVL.

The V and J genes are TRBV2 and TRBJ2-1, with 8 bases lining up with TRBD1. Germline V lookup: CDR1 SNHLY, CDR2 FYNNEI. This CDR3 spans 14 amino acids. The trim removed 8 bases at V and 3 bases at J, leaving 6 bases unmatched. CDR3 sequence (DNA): TGTGCCAGCGGGGAGACAGGGGACTACAATGAGCAGTTCTTC. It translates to CASGETGDYNEQFF.

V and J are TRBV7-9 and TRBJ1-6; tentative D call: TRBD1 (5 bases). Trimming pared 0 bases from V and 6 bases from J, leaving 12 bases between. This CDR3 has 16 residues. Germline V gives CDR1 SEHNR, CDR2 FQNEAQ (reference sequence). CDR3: CASSLAGGGSNSPLHF. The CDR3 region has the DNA TGTGCCAGCAGCTTAGCCGGGGGTGGTTCTAATTCACCCCTCCACTTT.

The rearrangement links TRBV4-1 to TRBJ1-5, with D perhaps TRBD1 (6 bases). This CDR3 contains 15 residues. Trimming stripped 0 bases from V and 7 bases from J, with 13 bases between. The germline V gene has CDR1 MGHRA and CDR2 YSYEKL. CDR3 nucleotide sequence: TGCGCCAGCAGCCAAGACCTTGGCAGGGGCCAGCCCCAGCATTTT. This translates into CASSQDLGRGQPQHF.

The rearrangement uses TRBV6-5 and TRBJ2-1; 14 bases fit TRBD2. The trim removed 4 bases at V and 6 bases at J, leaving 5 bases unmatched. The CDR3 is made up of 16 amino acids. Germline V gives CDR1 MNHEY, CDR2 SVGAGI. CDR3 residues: CASSSAGTSGSNEQFF. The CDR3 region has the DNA TGTGCCAGCAGTTCCGCCGGGACTAGCGGGAGCAATGAGCAGTTCTTC.

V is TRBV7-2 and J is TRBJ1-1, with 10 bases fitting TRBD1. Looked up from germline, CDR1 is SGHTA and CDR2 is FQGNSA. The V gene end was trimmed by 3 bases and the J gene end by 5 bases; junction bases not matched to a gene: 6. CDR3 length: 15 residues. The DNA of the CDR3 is TGTGCCAGCAGCTTTACCGGGACAGGGGAAACTGAAGCTTTCTTT. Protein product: CASSFTGTGETEAFF.

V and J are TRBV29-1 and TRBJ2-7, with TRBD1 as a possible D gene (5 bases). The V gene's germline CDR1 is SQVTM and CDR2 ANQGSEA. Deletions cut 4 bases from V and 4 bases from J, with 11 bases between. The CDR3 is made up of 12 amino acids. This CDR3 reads CSVAPQGYEQYF. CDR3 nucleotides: TGCAGCGTTGCCCCTCAGGGTTACGAGCAGTACTTC.

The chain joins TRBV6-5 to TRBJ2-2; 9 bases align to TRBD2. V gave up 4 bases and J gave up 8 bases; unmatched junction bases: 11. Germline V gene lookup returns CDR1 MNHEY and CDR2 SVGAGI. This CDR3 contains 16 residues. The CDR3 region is CASSWVLGLAAGELFF. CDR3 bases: TGTGCCAGCAGTTGGGTATTGGGACTAGCAGCAGGGGAGCTGTTTTTT.

CDR3 in DNA: TGCGCCAGCAGCTTGGAACGGGGGGAAGAGACCCAGTACTTC. Translating it yields CASSLERGEETQYF. V gene TRBV5-1 combines with J gene TRBJ2-5; 7 nucleotides line up with TRBD2. The trim removed 0 bases at V and 3 bases at J, leaving 2 bases unmatched. Germline loops: CDR1 SGHRS, CDR2 YFSETQ. The CDR3 consists of 14 residues.

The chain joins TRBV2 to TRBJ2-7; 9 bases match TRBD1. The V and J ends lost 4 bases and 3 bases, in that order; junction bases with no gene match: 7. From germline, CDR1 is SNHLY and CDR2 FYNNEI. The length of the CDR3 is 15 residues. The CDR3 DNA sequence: TGTGCCAGCAGTGCCCTGGGACAGGGAGACTACGAGCAGTACTTC. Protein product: CASSALGQGDYEQYF.

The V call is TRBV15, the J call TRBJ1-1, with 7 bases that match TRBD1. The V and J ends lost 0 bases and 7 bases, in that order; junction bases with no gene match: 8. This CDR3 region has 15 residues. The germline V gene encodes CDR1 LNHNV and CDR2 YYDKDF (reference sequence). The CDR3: CATSRDGAGGIEAFF. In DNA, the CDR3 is TGTGCCACCAGCAGAGATGGGGCAGGGGGAATTGAAGCTTTCTTT.

CDR3 bases: TGTGCCAGCATACAGCCCCCAGATACGCAGTATTTT. It encodes CASIQPPDTQYF. The rearrangement links TRBV28 to TRBJ2-3; no definite D call. The CDR3 has 12 amino acids. Trimming left V 7 bases short and J 4 bases short, with 9 bases between. The germline V gene encodes CDR1 MDHEN and CDR2 SYDVKM.